Listed below are T cell receptor beta chains from one sample, sequenced in a study of T cells in Graves' hyperthyroidism and ophthalmopathy. Each CDR3 protein gets one entry after TCRdb re-called the multiplex PCR reads with MiXCR. This sample yields approximately 400,000 distinct CDR3 sequences, of which under 20% are seen a single time; 3% to 4.5% belongs to the top ten. The sample consisted of blood. All receptors come from a woman younger than 30 with Graves' hyperthyroidism. CDR3s include the opening cysteine and the closing phenylalanine or tryptophan. Fields, in order: J gene, clone size, D gene, V gene, CDR3 protein, CDR3 DNA. A D gene is named only where the DNA matches it firmly. Expanded clones are given a class, and other clones once, few, many or no size at all.

TRBJ1-3 | few | . | TRBV7-8 | CASSWGGRGNTLYF | TGTGCCAGCAGCTGGGGGGGGCGCGGAAACACCTTATATTTT
TRBJ1-6 | many | TRBD1 | TRBV12-3/TRBV12-4 | CASSSPTGVDSPLHF | TGTGCCAGCAGTTCTCCGACAGGGGTCGATTCACCCCTCCACTTT
TRBJ1-1 | . | . | TRBV18 | CASSPPWQGMNTEAFF | TGTGCCAGCTCACCACCGTGGCAGGGGATGAACACTGAAGCTTTCTTT
TRBJ2-7 | many | TRBD2 | TRBV2 | CASTEASGSWQYF | TGTGCCAGCACCGAGGCTAGCGGGAGTTGGCAGTACTTC
TRBJ1-2 | many | TRBD1 | TRBV27 | CASSSGQGPYGYTF | TGTGCCAGCAGTTCCGGACAGGGCCCCTATGGCTACACCTTC
TRBJ1-5 | many | . | TRBV6-1 | CASSELAGGYQPQHF | TGTGCCAGCAGTGAATTAGCTGGGGGTTATCAGCCCCAGCATTTT
TRBJ2-7 | many | . | TRBV11-2 | CASSLEIGRQDF | TGTGCCAGCAGCTTAGAAATTGGGCGACAAGACTTC
TRBJ2-7 | few | . | TRBV4-2 | CASSQDDRNSERQYF | TGTGCCAGCAGCCAAGATGACAGAAATAGTGAGAGGCAGTACTTC
TRBJ1-6 | many | . | TRBV6-1 | CASRPTLSSYNSPLHF | TGTGCCAGCAGGCCCACATTGAGCTCCTATAATTCACCCCTCCACTTT
TRBJ2-7 | once | . | TRBV12-5 | CASGLVPILSLSGSSPSYEQYF | TGTGCTAGTGGTTTGGTACCAATCCTATCCCTTTCAGGGAGCAGTCCCTCCTACGAGCAGTACTTC
TRBJ1-5 | many | . | TRBV7-2 | CASSLGVGQPQHF | TGTGCCAGCAGCCTGGGGGTCGGTCAGCCCCAGCATTTT
TRBJ2-5 | many | . | TRBV11-2 | CASSRTARQETQYF | TGTGCCAGCAGCAGGACAGCGCGCCAAGAGACCCAGTACTTC
TRBJ1-6 | . | . | TRBV12-3/TRBV12-4 | CASSASSYNSPLHF | TGTGCCAGCAGTGCCAGCTCCTATAATTCACCCCTCCACTTT
TRBJ1-1 | few | . | TRBV14 | CASSQASLADTEAFF | TGTGCCAGCAGCCAAGCGAGTCTAGCGGACACTGAAGCTTTCTTT
TRBJ1-1 | . | TRBD1 | TRBV11-3 | CASSLEDRAGEAFF | TGTGCCAGCAGCTTAGAAGACAGGGCTGGTGAAGCTTTCTTT
TRBJ2-7 | . | . | TRBV7-2 | CASSPPRSTYEQYF | TGTGCCAGCAGCCCCCCCAGGAGCACCTACGAGCAGTACTTC
TRBJ2-7 | many | TRBD1 | TRBV12-3/TRBV12-4 | CASSGGQGLGQYF | TGTGCCAGCAGTGGGGGACAGGGCCTTGGGCAGTACTTC
TRBJ2-5 | . | TRBD2 | TRBV27 | CASKGLAGGRQETQYF | TGTGCCAGCAAAGGACTAGCGGGGGGGCGTCAAGAGACCCAGTACTTC
TRBJ1-5 | many | . | TRBV20-1 | CSASSQAGRSNQPQHF | TGCAGTGCTAGTTCCCAGGCCGGACGTAGCAATCAGCCCCAGCATTTT
TRBJ1-2 | many | . | TRBV7-9 | CASSYRVEGYGYTF | TGTGCCAGCAGCTACAGGGTTGAGGGCTATGGCTACACCTTC
TRBJ1-2 | . | TRBD1 | TRBV11-1 | CASRSGTGANYGYTF | TGTGCCAGCAGATCCGGGACAGGAGCTAACTATGGCTACACCTTC
TRBJ1-1 | many | . | TRBV5-6 | CASSLQIMNTEAFF | TGTGCCAGCAGCTTACAGATCATGAACACTGAAGCTTTCTTT
TRBJ1-5 | many | . | TRBV10-3 | CAISERLGNQPQHF | TGTGCCATCAGTGAGCGGCTGGGAAATCAGCCCCAGCATTTT
TRBJ2-6 | many | . | TRBV4-1 | CASSQMTGANVLTF | TGCGCCAGCAGCCAAATGACTGGGGCCAACGTCCTGACTTTC
TRBJ2-6 | many | . | TRBV6-1 | CASSERRPGSGANVLTF | TGTGCCAGCAGTGAACGGCGCCCTGGATCTGGGGCCAACGTCCTGACTTTC
TRBJ1-1 | many | TRBD1 | TRBV28 | CAISDRGRMDTEAFF | TGTGCCATCTCGGACAGGGGACGAATGGACACTGAAGCTTTCTTT
TRBJ1-2 | . | . | TRBV7-6 | CASSLNAAHGYTF | TGTGCCAGCAGCTTAAACGCGGCCCATGGCTACACCTTC
TRBJ1-2 | . | . | TRBV6-5 | CASSYAGQIYGYTF | TGTGCCAGCAGTTACGCCGGGCAGATCTATGGCTACACCTTC
TRBJ1-1 | once | . | TRBV27 | CASSSGGAGTEAFF | TGTGCCAGCAGCTCCGGGGGGGCAGGCACTGAAGCTTTCTTT
TRBJ1-4 | few | . | TRBV5-6 | CASSSYAGVDEKLFF | TGTGCCAGCAGCTCCTATGCAGGGGTGGATGAAAAACTGTTTTTT
TRBJ1-2 | many | . | TRBV7-9 | CASSFQGFKGYTF | TGTGCCAGCAGCTTTCAGGGGTTTAAAGGCTACACCTTC
TRBJ2-7 | many | . | TRBV6-2/TRBV6-3 | CASSYQYVNEQYF | TGTGCCAGCAGTTACCAGTATGTGAACGAGCAGTACTTC
TRBJ1-6 | few | TRBD1 | TRBV9 | CASSVATGQGADSPLHF | TGTGCCAGCAGCGTAGCTACGGGACAGGGGGCAGATTCACCCCTCCACTTT
TRBJ2-7 | . | TRBD2 | TRBV20-1 | CSANSGLEMNEQYF | TGCAGTGCCAATTCGGGACTAGAAATGAACGAGCAGTACTTC
TRBJ1-1 | few | . | TRBV3-1 | CASSHPRTEAFF | TGTGCCAGCAGCCACCCTCGCACTGAAGCTTTCTTT
TRBJ2-7 | many | . | TRBV20-1 | CSASPGTGLYEQYF | TGCAGTGCTAGTCCCGGGACCGGACTCTACGAGCAGTACTTC
TRBJ2-5 | few | . | TRBV5-1 | CASSGFSTETKYF | TGCGCCAGCAGCGGGTTTAGCACGGAGACCAAGTACTTC
TRBJ1-5 | once | . | TRBV15 | CATSRDGNSNQPQHF | TGTGCCACCAGCAGAGATGGAAATAGCAATCAGCCCCAGCATTTT
TRBJ2-5 | many | . | TRBV7-8 | CASSLASGFKETQYF | TGTGCCAGCAGCTTAGCCAGCGGGTTCAAAGAGACCCAGTACTTC
TRBJ2-3 | . | . | TRBV2 | CASSEEVTDTQYF | TGTGCCAGCAGTGAGGAGGTCACAGATACGCAGTATTTT
TRBJ1-1 | many | . | TRBV3-1 | CASSFGTLNTEAFF | TGTGCCAGCAGCTTCGGGACCTTGAACACTGAAGCTTTCTTT
TRBJ2-7 | . | TRBD1 | TRBV20-1 | CSAVKQGGYEQYF | TGCAGTGCTGTAAAACAGGGGGGATACGAGCAGTACTTC
TRBJ1-5 | many | . | TRBV20-1 | CSADRSYWPDQPQHF | TGCAGTGCTGACCGGTCCTATTGGCCCGATCAGCCCCAGCATTTT
TRBJ2-7 | . | TRBD1 | TRBV12-3/TRBV12-4 | CASTSTGGGYEQYF | TGTGCCAGCACCTCGACAGGGGGTGGCTACGAGCAGTACTTC
TRBJ2-5 | many | TRBD1 | TRBV7-2 | CASSIPQGAETQYF | TGTGCCAGCAGCATCCCACAGGGGGCAGAGACCCAGTACTTC
TRBJ1-1 | many | . | TRBV18 | CASLPGSTNTEAFF | TGTGCCAGCTTGCCGGGATCGACTAACACTGAAGCTTTCTTT
TRBJ1-5 | many | . | TRBV19 | CASSSDAGNQPQHF | TGTGCCAGTAGTTCCGACGCTGGCAATCAGCCCCAGCATTTT
TRBJ1-1 | many | . | TRBV6-2/TRBV6-3 | CASSYGRRWGIGNTEAFF | TGTGCCAGCAGTTACGGAAGGAGATGGGGTATCGGGAACACTGAAGCTTTCTTT
TRBJ2-7 | . | TRBD1 | TRBV27 | CASSHRGSPVFKQYF | TGTGCCAGCAGTCACAGGGGGTCCCCAGTGTTCAAGCAGTACTTC
TRBJ2-7 | many | . | TRBV15 | CATSRDQGSYEQYF | TGTGCCACCAGCAGAGATCAGGGGTCCTACGAGCAGTACTTC
TRBJ2-7 | . | TRBD1 | TRBV30 | CAWSVQGSTHEQYF | TGTGCCTGGAGTGTACAGGGGTCGACCCACGAGCAGTACTTC
TRBJ1-5 | many | . | TRBV20-1 | CSARDWAGDQPQHF | TGCAGTGCTAGAGATTGGGCAGGGGATCAGCCCCAGCATTTT
TRBJ1-6 | . | TRBD1 | TRBV3-1 | CASSPDRVSPLHF | TGTGCCAGCAGCCCCGACAGGGTCTCACCCCTCCACTTT
TRBJ2-2 | . | TRBD1 | TRBV19 | CASSMTGDTGELFF | TGTGCCAGTAGTATGACAGGGGACACCGGGGAGCTGTTTTTT
TRBJ2-7 | many | TRBD1 | TRBV15 | CAISPGTGEYEQYF | TGTGCCATCAGCCCCGGGACAGGGGAATACGAGCAGTACTTC